This T cell receptor (beta chain) was found in a study of T cell changes during pregnancy in multiple sclerosis. Sequencing was performed with immunoSEQ multiplex PCR; in TCRdb, only in-frame clones are kept and a portion is missing. The profile shows around 53,000 clones, around 90% of them singletons. Germline CDR1 and CDR2: DFQATT and SNEGSKA (reference sequence). V was pared by 7 bases and J by 1 base, with 5 bases between. This CDR3 contains 11 residues. The clonotype was recovered from a female donor with multiple sclerosis, enrolled in a pregnancy study. V gene TRBV20-1 combines with J gene TRBJ1-3; D gene uncertain. The sequencing used CD8+ T cells from peripheral blood mononuclear cells, collected before pregnancy. The CDR3 protein is CSGGSGNTIYF. The DNA of the CDR3 is TGCAGTGGAGGGTCTGGAAACACCATATATTTT.